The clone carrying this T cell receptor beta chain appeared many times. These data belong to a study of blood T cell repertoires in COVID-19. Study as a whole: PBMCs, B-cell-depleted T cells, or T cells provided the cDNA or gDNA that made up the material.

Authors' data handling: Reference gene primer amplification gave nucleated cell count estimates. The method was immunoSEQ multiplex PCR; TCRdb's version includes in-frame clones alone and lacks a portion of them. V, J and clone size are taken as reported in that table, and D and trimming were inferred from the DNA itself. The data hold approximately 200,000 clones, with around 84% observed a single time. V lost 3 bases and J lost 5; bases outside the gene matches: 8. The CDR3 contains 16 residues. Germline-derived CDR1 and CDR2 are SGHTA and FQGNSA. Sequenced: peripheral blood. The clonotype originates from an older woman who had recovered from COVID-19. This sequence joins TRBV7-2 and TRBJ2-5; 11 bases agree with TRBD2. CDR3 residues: CASSFPQRTSGETQYF. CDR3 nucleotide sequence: TGTGCCAGCAGCTTCCCTCAGAGGACTAGCGGGGAGACCCAGTACTTC.